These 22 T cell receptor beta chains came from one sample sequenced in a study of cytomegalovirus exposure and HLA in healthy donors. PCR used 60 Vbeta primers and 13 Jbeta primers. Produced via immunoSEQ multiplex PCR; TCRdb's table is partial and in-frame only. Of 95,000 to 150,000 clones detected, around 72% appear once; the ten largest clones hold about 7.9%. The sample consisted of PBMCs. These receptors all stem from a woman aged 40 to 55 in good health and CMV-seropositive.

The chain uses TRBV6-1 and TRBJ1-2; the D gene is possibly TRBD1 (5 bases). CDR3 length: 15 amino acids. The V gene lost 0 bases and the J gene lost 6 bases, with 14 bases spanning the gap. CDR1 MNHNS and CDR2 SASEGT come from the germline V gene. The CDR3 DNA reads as TGTGCCAGCAGTGAAGCGCAGGGAATATTCGATGGCTACACCTTC. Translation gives CASSEAQGIFDGYTF.

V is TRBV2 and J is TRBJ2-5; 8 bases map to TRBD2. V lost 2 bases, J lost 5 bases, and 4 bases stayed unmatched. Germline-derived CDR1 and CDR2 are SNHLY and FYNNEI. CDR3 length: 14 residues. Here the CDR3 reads CASSETSGPETQYF. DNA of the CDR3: TGTGCCAGCAGTGAAACTAGCGGCCCCGAGACCCAGTACTTC.

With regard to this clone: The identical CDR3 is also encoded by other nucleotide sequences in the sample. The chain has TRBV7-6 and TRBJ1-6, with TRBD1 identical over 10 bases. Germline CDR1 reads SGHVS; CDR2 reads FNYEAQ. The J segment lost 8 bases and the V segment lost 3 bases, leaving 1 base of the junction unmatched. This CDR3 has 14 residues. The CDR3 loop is CASSFGQGDSPLHF. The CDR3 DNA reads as TGTGCCAGCAGCTTCGGACAGGGGGATTCACCCCTCCACTTT.

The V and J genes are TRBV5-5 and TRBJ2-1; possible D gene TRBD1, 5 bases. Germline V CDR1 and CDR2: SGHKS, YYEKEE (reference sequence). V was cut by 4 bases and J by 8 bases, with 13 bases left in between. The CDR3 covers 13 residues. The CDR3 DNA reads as TGTGCCAGCAGCCCGGCTGGGGCGGATGAGCAGTTCTTC. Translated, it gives CASSPAGADEQFF.

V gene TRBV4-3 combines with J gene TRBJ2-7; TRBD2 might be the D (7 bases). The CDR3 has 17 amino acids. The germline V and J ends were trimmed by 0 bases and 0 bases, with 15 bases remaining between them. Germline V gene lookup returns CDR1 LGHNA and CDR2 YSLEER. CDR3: CASSQDGGGASSYEQYF. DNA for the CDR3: TGCGCCAGCAGCCAAGATGGTGGGGGGGCCAGCTCCTACGAGCAGTACTTC.

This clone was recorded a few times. In DNA, the CDR3 is TGTGCCAGCAGTGGACAGAACACCGGGGAGCTGTTTTTT. Its translation: CASSGQNTGELFF. The V and J genes are TRBV6-1 and TRBJ2-2; D remains unclear. Germline CDR1 reads MNHNS; CDR2 reads SASEGT. The CDR3 length is 13 residues. Trimming left V 4 bases short and J 1 base short, with 4 bases between.

This chain's CDR3 is CASSVGTATNEKLFF. The CDR3, as DNA: TGTGCCAGCAGCGTAGGTACAGCAACTAATGAAAAACTGTTTTTT. The genes are TRBV9 and TRBJ1-4; D is undetermined. The CDR3 contains 15 residues. With 0 bases removed from V and 0 bases from J, the gap between germline ends came to 6 bases. CDR1 and CDR2 (germline): SGDLS, YYNGEE.

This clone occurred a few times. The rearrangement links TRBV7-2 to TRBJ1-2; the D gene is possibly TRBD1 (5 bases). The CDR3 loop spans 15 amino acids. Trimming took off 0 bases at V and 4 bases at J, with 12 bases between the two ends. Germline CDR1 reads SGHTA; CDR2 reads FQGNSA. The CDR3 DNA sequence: TGTGCCAGCAGCTTAGCGCCCTCCGGGGGCTATGGCTACACCTTC. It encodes CASSLAPSGGYGYTF.

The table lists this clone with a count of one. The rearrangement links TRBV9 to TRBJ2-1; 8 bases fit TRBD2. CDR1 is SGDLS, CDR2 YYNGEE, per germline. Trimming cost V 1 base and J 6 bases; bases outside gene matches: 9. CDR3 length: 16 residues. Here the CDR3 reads CASSVTGRGGFNEQFF. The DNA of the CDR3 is TGTGCCAGCAGCGTAACCGGACGGGGGGGCTTCAATGAGCAGTTCTTC.

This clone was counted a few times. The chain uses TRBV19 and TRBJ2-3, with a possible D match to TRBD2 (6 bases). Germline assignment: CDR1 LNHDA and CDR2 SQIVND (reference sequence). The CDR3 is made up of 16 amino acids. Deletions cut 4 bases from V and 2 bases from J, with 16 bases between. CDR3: CASSRTRSGYTDTQYF. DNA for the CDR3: TGTGCCAGTAGTAGAACCCGTAGCGGCTACACAGATACGCAGTATTTT.

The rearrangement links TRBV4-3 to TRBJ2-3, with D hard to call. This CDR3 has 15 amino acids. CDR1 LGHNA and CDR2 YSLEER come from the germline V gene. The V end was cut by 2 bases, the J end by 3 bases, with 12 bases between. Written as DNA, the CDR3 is TGCGCCAGCAGCCAACGTCCCGTCCCTACAGATACGCAGTATTTT. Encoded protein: CASSQRPVPTDTQYF.

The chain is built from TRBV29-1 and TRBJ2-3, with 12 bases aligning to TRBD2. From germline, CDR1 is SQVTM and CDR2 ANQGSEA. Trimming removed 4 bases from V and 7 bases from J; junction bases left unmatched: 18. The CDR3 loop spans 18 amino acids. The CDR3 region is CSVGGGRSSGGAGNTQYF. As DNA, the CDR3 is TGCAGCGTTGGTGGGGGACGCTCTAGCGGGGGGGCGGGAAATACGCAGTATTTT.

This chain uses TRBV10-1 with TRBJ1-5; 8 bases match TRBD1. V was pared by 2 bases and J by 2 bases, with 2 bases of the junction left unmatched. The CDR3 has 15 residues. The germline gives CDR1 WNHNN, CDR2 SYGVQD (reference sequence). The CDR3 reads CASSEPGQGNQPQHF. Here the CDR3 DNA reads TGCGCCAGCAGTGAGCCGGGACAGGGCAATCAGCCCCAGCATTTT.

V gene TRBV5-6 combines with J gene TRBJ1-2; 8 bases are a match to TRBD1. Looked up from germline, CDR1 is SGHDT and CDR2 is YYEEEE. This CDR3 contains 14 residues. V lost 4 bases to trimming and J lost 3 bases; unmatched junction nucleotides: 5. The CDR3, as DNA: TGTGCCAGCAGCCTCCAGACAGGGGACTATGGCTACACCTTC. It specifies CASSLQTGDYGYTF.

The CDR3 nucleotides read TGTGCCAGCAGTGACTCGCGACAGGGGACGTACAATGAGCAGTTCTTC. Translation: CASSDSRQGTYNEQFF. The chain combines TRBV6-4 with TRBJ2-1; 8 bases map to TRBD1. The ends lost 0 bases at V and 4 bases at J; junction bases unmatched: 5. The CDR3 length is 16 residues. Germline lookup yields CDR1 MRHNA and CDR2 SNTAGT.

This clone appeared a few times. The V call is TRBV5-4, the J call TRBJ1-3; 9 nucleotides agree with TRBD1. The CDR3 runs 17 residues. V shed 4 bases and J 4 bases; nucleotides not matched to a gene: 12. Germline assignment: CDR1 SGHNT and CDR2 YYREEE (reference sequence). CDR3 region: CASSPASTGGQGNTIYF. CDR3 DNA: TGTGCCAGCAGCCCAGCTTCCACAGGGGGCCAGGGAAACACCATATATTTT.

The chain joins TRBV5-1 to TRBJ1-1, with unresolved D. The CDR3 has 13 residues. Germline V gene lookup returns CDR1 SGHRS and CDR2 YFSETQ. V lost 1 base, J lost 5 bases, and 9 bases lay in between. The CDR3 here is CASSLFLETEAFF. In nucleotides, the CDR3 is TGCGCCAGCAGCTTGTTCCTCGAGACTGAAGCTTTCTTT.

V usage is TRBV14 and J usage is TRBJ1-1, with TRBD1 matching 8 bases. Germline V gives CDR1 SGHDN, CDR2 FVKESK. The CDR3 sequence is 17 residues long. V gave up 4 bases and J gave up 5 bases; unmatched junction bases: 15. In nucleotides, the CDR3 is TGTGCCAGCAGCCCATCCGACAGGGGATTAGATTTGACTGAAGCTTTCTTT. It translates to CASSPSDRGLDLTEAFF.

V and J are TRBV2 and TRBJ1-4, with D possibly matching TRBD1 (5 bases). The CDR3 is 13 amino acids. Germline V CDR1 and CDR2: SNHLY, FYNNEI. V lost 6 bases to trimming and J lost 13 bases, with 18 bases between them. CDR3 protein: CASSQEDREALFF. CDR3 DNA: TGTGCCAGCAGCCAAGAAGACAGAGAAGCACTGTTTTTT. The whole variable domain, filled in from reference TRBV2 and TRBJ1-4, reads EPEVTQTPSHQVTQMGQEVILRCVPISNHLYFYWYRQILGQKVEFLVSFYNNEISEKSEIFDDQFSVERPDGSNFTLKIRSTKLEDSAMYFCASSQEDREALFFGSGTQLSVL.

In nucleotides, the CDR3 is TGTGCCAGCAGCCCTAGAGGGACCAAAGGGGGAGCTTTCTTT. Its translation: CASSPRGTKGGAFF. The chain employs TRBV9 and TRBJ1-1; the D gene is possibly TRBD1 (6 bases). Germline CDR1 and CDR2: SGDLS and YYNGEE. The V and J ends lost 4 bases and 10 bases respectively, with 20 bases between them. This CDR3 is built from 14 residues.

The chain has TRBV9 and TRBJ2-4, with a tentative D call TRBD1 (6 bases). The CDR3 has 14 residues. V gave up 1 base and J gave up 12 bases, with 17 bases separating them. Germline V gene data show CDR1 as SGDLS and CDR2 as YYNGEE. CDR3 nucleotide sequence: TGTGCCAGCAGCGTATCCCTTCAACAGGGACCTCAGTACTTC. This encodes CASSVSLQQGPQYF.

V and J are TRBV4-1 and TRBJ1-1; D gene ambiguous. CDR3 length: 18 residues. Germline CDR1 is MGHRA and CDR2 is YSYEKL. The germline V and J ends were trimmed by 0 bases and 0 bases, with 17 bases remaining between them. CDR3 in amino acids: CASSQEPVLPTMNTEAFF. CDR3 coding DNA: TGCGCCAGCAGCCAAGAGCCGGTTCTCCCAACTATGAACACTGAAGCTTTCTTT.